Here is one T cell receptor beta chain with its context. Its cognate antigen is unknown. These data originate in a study of cytomegalovirus exposure and HLA in healthy donors. Study conclusions and caveats: Later on, analysis showed that most CMV-associated TCR beta chains appeared to be HLA-restricted.

Researchers ran the PCR with 60 Vbeta and 13 Jbeta primers. Only in-frame clones appear in the TCRdb table, and some are missing; sequencing was by immunoSEQ multiplex PCR. The profile shows roughly 230,000 clones, more than 75% of them singletons. Sequenced material: PBMCs. The clonotype originates from a girl aged 2-10 years in good health and CMV-seronegative.

This chain's CDR3 is CASAATSGGGTYEQYF. As DNA, the CDR3 is TGCGCCAGCGCTGCGACTAGCGGGGGAGGTACCTACGAGCAGTACTTC. V gene TRBV5-1 combines with J gene TRBJ2-7; 12 bases map to TRBD2. Germline V gives CDR1 SGHRS, CDR2 YFSETQ. V trimming: 7 bases; J trimming: 2 bases; junction bases outside the gene matches: 10. This CDR3 has 16 amino acids.